This T cell receptor (beta chain) was found in a study of T cell responses to AZD1222 COVID-19 vaccine. Study-wide findings and caveats: Increased Spike-specific TCR breadth and depth were observed after two AZD1222 doses. Possibly, clonal diversity was underestimated; donors were largely white British and included more females.

This table comes from immunoSEQ multiplex PCR, and its TCRdb copy is limited to in-frame clones, with some not included. The sample contains roughly 97,000 clones, 75% to 90% of which appear only once. This clone was counted a few times. Antigen: not known. In germline, CDR1 is SGHVS, CDR2 FQNEAQ. Deletions cut 5 bases from V and 3 bases from J, with 8 bases between. The CDR3 has 12 residues. This chain uses TRBV7-8 with TRBJ2-7; D is possibly TRBD1 (5 bases). The sample consisted of peripheral blood, taken on day 0 of AZD1222 vaccination. The sequence came from an adult in good health. CDR3 protein: CASSPRVYEQYF. CDR3 nucleotide sequence: TGTGCCAGCAGCCCCAGGGTCTACGAGCAGTACTTC.